A selection of T cell receptor beta chains follows, all from one sample in a study of blood T cell repertoires in COVID-19. Assay used: immunoSEQ multiplex PCR; TCRdb lists only in-frame clones, some missing. The data contain about 390,000 clones, approximately 87% of them singletons. Sequenced: PBMCs or T cells enriched from blood (not recorded which). The receptors here all came from a woman between 50 and 59 years old who had recovered from COVID-19. The CDR3 runs from the conserved cysteine through the conserved F or W. D genes are given only for firm matches. The size field is filled for only some rows; it gives once, few, many or a size class.

NA,TRBJ2-7,TRBV5-5,TRBD1,TGTGCCAGCAGCCGATATGGGGGACAGAGCTCCTACGAGCAGTACTTC,CASSRYGGQSSYEQYF
once,TRBJ2-6,TRBV19,TRBD1,TGTGCCACTTGGGACAGAACTCTCTCTGGGGCCAACGTCCTGACTTTC,CATWDRTLSGANVLTF
few,TRBJ1-2,TRBV7-9,NA,TGTGCCAGCAGCTCAGGGGTGGGCTATGGCTACACCTTC,CASSSGVGYGYTF
NA,TRBJ1-5,TRBV5-6,NA,TGTGCCAGCAGCTTGGGAGCAGGGGTTCAGCCCCAGCATTTT,CASSLGAGVQPQHF
NA,TRBJ2-5,TRBV7-9,TRBD1,TGTGCCAGCACACAGGGGTCTGGTCAAGAGACCCAGTACTTC,CASTQGSGQETQYF
NA,TRBJ1-1,TRBV3-1/TRBV3-2,NA,TGTGCCAGCAGCCAAGAGTCTAGCCCTTGGGAGGGGGCTTTCTTT,CASSQESSPWEGAFF
NA,TRBJ2-1,TRBV11-2,TRBD1,TGTGCCAGCAGCTTCGCCTCGACAGGGGGCAACGAGCAGTTCTTC,CASSFASTGGNEQFF
NA,TRBJ1-2,TRBV30,TRBD1,TGTGCCTGGAGCGGGACAGGGAAATTCTCCTTC,CAWSGTGKFSF
NA,TRBJ1-2,TRBV4-1,NA,TGCGCCAGCAGCCAACTCCACGAATTGGGGCACACTAACTATGGCTACACCTTC,CASSQLHELGHTNYGYTF
NA,TRBJ1-3,TRBV19,NA,TGTGCCAGTAGTATCGGCTCTGGAAACACCATATATTTT,CASSIGSGNTIYF
NA,TRBJ2-7,TRBV30,NA,TGTGCCTGGAGCGGGCGGGGACGTACCTACGAGCAGTACTTC,CAWSGRGRTYEQYF
NA,TRBJ1-1,TRBV30,NA,TGTGCCTGGAGTATTCTCCCCGGGGACACTGAAGCTTTCTTT,CAWSILPGDTEAFF
once,TRBJ1-1,TRBV28,TRBD1,TGTGCCAGCAGCCTCACAGGGGTTGGCGCTGAAGCTTTCTTT,CASSLTGVGAEAFF
NA,TRBJ1-2,TRBV5-5,NA,TGTGCCAGCAGCTTCCTTGTAGCCTTGTATGGCTACACCTTC,CASSFLVALYGYTF
NA,TRBJ2-1,TRBV9,TRBD2,TGTGCCAGCAGCGTAGTAGTCGGGGGGGCCGGAAATGAGCAGTTCTTC,CASSVVVGGAGNEQFF
NA,TRBJ2-2,TRBV28,TRBD2,TGTGCCAGCGGAAATCTAGCGGGGGTCTGGACCGGGGAGCTGTTTTTT,CASGNLAGVWTGELFF
NA,TRBJ1-4,TRBV6-1,NA,TGTGCCAGCAGTGAATTTACGGTTGGTACGGGAAAACTGTTTTTT,CASSEFTVGTGKLFF
NA,TRBJ1-1,TRBV19,NA,TGTGCCAGTAGTCCGGAGTACATGGGGAGCACTGAAGCTTTCTTT,CASSPEYMGSTEAFF
NA,TRBJ1-1,TRBV19,TRBD1,TGTGCCAGTAGTATAGGAGCGCTCAGGGGGGACACTGAAGCTTTCTTT,CASSIGALRGDTEAFF
NA,TRBJ1-5,TRBV19,TRBD1,TGTGCCAGTAGTATCGGTTTGGGACAGAAAAGCGGACGGCCCCAGCATTTT,CASSIGLGQKSGRPQHF
NA,TRBJ1-2,TRBV6-5,NA,TGTGCCAGCAGTAACCAAGCGGGCTACACCTTC,CASSNQAGYTF
NA,TRBJ1-6,TRBV9,NA,TGTGCCAGCAGCGTAGGCGGGAATTCACCCCTCCACTTT,CASSVGGNSPLHF
once,TRBJ2-1,TRBV9,TRBD2,TGTGCCAGCAGCTCACAAAGTTCCGGGGGGTACAATGAGCAGTTCTTC,CASSSQSSGGYNEQFF
NA,TRBJ1-2,TRBV5-1,NA,TGCGCCAGCAGCTTCGGGGAGGACTTTGGCTACACCTTC,CASSFGEDFGYTF
NA,TRBJ1-2,TRBV3-1/TRBV3-2,TRBD1,TGTGCCAGCAGCCCCGGCAGGACAGGGTCTTTTGGCTACACCTTC,CASSPGRTGSFGYTF
NA,TRBJ2-7,TRBV6-5,TRBD1,TGTGCCAGCCTGTCACACGGGACAGGCCGTTACGAGCAGTACTTC,CASLSHGTGRYEQYF
NA,TRBJ1-2,TRBV19,NA,TGTGCCAGTAGTCGGGATTCAACGTATGGCTACACCTTC,CASSRDSTYGYTF
NA,TRBJ1-2,TRBV9,TRBD1,TGTGCCAGCAGCCCAGGGACAGGATTTTTCCCTAACTATGGCTACACCTTC,CASSPGTGFFPNYGYTF
NA,TRBJ1-1,TRBV4-2,NA,TGTGCCAGCAGCCAAGGGGGAGCTGAAGCTTTCTTT,CASSQGGAEAFF